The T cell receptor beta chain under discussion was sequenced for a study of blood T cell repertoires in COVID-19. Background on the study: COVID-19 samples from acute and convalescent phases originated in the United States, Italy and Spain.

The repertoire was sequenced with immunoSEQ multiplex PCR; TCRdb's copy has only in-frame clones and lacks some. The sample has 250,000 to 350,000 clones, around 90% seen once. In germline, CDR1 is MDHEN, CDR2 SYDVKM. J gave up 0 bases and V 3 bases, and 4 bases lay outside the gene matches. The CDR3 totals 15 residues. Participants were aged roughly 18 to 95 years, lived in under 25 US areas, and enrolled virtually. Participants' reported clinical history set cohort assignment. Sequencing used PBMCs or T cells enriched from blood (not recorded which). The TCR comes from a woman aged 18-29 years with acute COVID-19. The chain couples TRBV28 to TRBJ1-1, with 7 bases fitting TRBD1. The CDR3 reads CASSLGTGVNTEAFF. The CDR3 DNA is TGTGCCAGCAGTTTGGGTACAGGGGTGAACACTGAAGCTTTCTTT.